This T cell receptor (beta chain) was identified in a study of T cell clonotyping in hematopoietic cell transplantation. Data came from immunoSEQ multiplex PCR; TCRdb stores just in-frame clones and leaves some out. The sample records fewer than 7,000 clones, approximately 72% being singletons. From germline, CDR1 is LGHNA and CDR2 YSLEER. The CDR3 loop spans 14 amino acids. J lost 5 bases, V lost 0 bases, and 3 bases had no gene match. Findings of the study overall: Without cell sorting, CD4 versus CD8 contributions remain unresolved. Broader posttransplant TCR repertoire diversity was predicted by graft donor and pretransplant recipient Inverse Simpson Index values. Recipient TCR diversity dropped after transplant; expanded clonotypes rose from day 30 to 180.

Regarding this clone: Its antigen is unknown. This sample also contains other DNA sequences that code for the same CDR3.

This TCR derives from a male patient aged 45 to 59 who had an allogeneic stem cell transplant from an unrelated donor, so the T cells may come from the graft donor. Some clones in this sample may be carry-over from other donors' samples. This chain joins TRBV4-3 and TRBJ1-2; 7 nucleotides align to TRBD1. The material sequenced was PBMCs, taken 180 days after allogeneic stem cell transplant. The CDR3 region is CASSQDGTDYGYTF. The DNA for the CDR3 is TGCGCCAGCAGCCAAGATGGGACAGATTATGGCTACACCTTC.